Listed here are 19 T cell receptor beta chains from one sample, sequenced in a study of OX40 agonist ivuxolimab in advanced cancers. The method was immunoSEQ multiplex PCR; TCRdb's version includes in-frame clones alone and lacks a portion of them. The sample consists of tens of thousands of clones, about 85% of them appearing once. The sequencing here drew on CD4+ or CD8+ T cells sorted from blood, taken in a trial of the OX40 agonist ivuxolimab. The receptor set was obtained from an adult with an advanced solid tumor such as melanoma, head and neck, liver or kidney cancer.

The chain joins TRBV10-1 to TRBJ2-3, with TRBD2 identical over 9 bases. Losses at the gene ends were 2 bases for V and 2 bases for J; bases not matched to a gene: 2. The CDR3 extends over 15 amino acids. Germline CDR1 is WNHNN and CDR2 is SYGVQD (reference sequence). The DNA for the CDR3 is TGCGCCAGCAGTGAGGCGGGGGGGGACACAGATACGCAGTATTTT. This gives the protein CASSEAGGDTDTQYF.

J is TRBJ1-5 and V is TRBV19, with a possible D match to TRBD1 (6 bases). The germline V gene encodes CDR1 LNHDA and CDR2 SQIVND (reference sequence). Deletions cut 6 bases from V and 6 bases from J, with 18 bases between. This CDR3 spans 15 amino acids. CDR3: CASSPLDSPGQPQHF. For the CDR3, the DNA is TGTGCCAGTAGCCCCTTGGACAGTCCGGGTCAGCCCCAGCATTTT. Full variable domain (outside the CDR3, taken from reference TRBV19 and TRBJ1-5): DGGITQSPKYLFRKEGQNVTLSCEQNLNHDAMYWYRQDPGQGLRLIYYSQIVNDFQKGDIAEGYSVSREKKESFPLTVTSAQKNPTAFYLCASSPLDSPGQPQHFGDGTRLSIL.

The V gene is TRBV19, the J gene TRBJ2-1; 8 positions match TRBD2. The CDR3 spans 15 residues. V lost 11 bases to trimming and J lost 0 bases; unmatched junction nucleotides: 9. Germline CDR1 LNHDA, CDR2 SQIVND (reference sequence). CDR3 DNA: TGTGCCGTGAGGAAGCGGGAGAGCTCCTACAATGAGCAGTTCTTC. This sequence encodes CAVRKRESSYNEQFF.

V is TRBV4-2 and J is TRBJ1-4; the D is unclear. CDR3 length: 16 residues. Germline V gene lookup returns CDR1 LGHNA and CDR2 YNFKEQ. Trimming shortened V by 1 base and J by 2 bases, and 11 bases separated the two germline ends. The chain's CDR3 is CASSQAPFETNEKLFF. The CDR3 nucleotides read TGTGCCAGCAGCCAAGCTCCATTTGAGACTAATGAAAAACTGTTTTTT.

V is TRBV5-1 and J is TRBJ1-2; maybe TRBD1 (5 bases). Germline V lookup: CDR1 SGHRS, CDR2 YFSETQ. Trimming left V 0 bases short and J 4 bases short, with 10 bases between. The length of the CDR3 is 14 residues. Written as DNA, the CDR3 is TGCGCCAGCAGCTTGGGACAGTCGGTCTATGGCTACACCTTC. The encoded protein is CASSLGQSVYGYTF.

The chain couples TRBV30 to TRBJ2-3; D ambiguous. Germline V lookup: CDR1 GTSNPN, CDR2 SVGIG (reference sequence). The V gene lost 6 bases and the J gene lost 2 bases, with 9 bases spanning the gap. CDR3 length: 12 amino acids. CDR3: CACSYATDTQYF. CDR3 DNA: TGTGCCTGTAGCTATGCCACAGATACGCAGTATTTT.

This clone was counted between two and nine times. The chain is built from TRBV7-8 and TRBJ2-1; 15 bases fit TRBD2. V was clipped by 5 bases and J by 5 bases; unmatched bases: 10. In germline, CDR1 is SGHVS, CDR2 FQNEAQ. The CDR3 consists of 18 residues. The CDR3 region is CASSRAGTSGRRDNEQFF. The CDR3 DNA reads TGTGCCAGCAGCCGTGCCGGGACTAGCGGGAGGAGGGACAATGAGCAGTTCTTC.

The V gene is TRBV28, the J gene TRBJ1-1; D call uncertain. The CDR3 totals 16 residues. Germline CDR1 MDHEN, CDR2 SYDVKM. V was clipped by 3 bases and J by 1 base, with 15 bases between them. Here the CDR3 reads CASSLLRGRANTEAFF. CDR3 sequence (DNA): TGTGCCAGCAGTTTGCTTCGTGGGAGGGCGAACACTGAAGCTTTCTTT.

V is TRBV5-1 and J is TRBJ2-7; 9 positions match TRBD1. Trimming cost V 4 bases and J 6 bases; bases outside gene matches: 11. The CDR3 runs to 15 residues. CDR1 SGHRS and CDR2 YFSETQ come from the germline V gene. The CDR3 protein is CASSPQGAVLVEQYF. The CDR3, as DNA: TGCGCCAGCAGCCCACAGGGGGCCGTCTTGGTCGAGCAGTACTTC.

This chain joins TRBV9 and TRBJ1-3, with 7 bases identical to TRBD1. Unmatched junction bases numbered 3, after V lost 0 bases and J lost 6 bases. The CDR3 is 14 amino acids. Per the germline V gene, CDR1 is SGDLS and CDR2 is YYNGEE. DNA of the CDR3: TGTGCCAGCAGCGTAGAACAGGGGACAAACACCATATATTTT. It codes for CASSVEQGTNTIYF.

Concerning this clone: The junction shows a germline mismatch at one end, possibly a read error. This chain joins TRBV4-2 and TRBJ2-7; 10 bases are shared with TRBD2. The germline V gene encodes CDR1 LGHNA and CDR2 YNFKEQ. CDR3 size: 18 residues. CDR3 DNA sequence: TGTGCCAGCAGCCAAAAACGGGGACCGGGACTAGCGAGTACCGAGCGGTACTTC. Its translation is CASSQKRGPGLASTERYF.

The gene calls are TRBV2 and TRBJ2-5, with D possibly being TRBD1 (6 bases). The length of the CDR3 is 15 residues. CDR1 and CDR2 from the germline V gene are SNHLY and FYNNEI. The V end lost 5 bases, the J end lost 5 bases, and 18 bases lay between the germline ends. The CDR3 coding sequence is TGTGCCAGCAGTTTGAGTGTAACAGGGCGGGAGACCCAGTACTTC. It codes for CASSLSVTGRETQYF.

This chain uses TRBV12-5 with TRBJ2-3, with D unclear. This CDR3 spans 12 amino acids. CDR1 and CDR2 (germline): LGHNT, FRNRAP. Trimming pared 9 bases from V and 6 bases from J, leaving 13 bases between. The CDR3, as DNA: TGTGCTAGCTCGTACTCAGTGGATACGCAGTATTTT. Translated: CASSYSVDTQYF.

J is TRBJ1-2 and V is TRBV28; no definite D call. There are 13 residues in the CDR3. Per the germline V gene, CDR1 is MDHEN and CDR2 is SYDVKM. V dropped 5 bases and J dropped 5 bases, with 12 bases sitting between them. The CDR3 sequence: CASSTATEYGYTF. In DNA, the CDR3 is TGTGCCAGCAGTACCGCAACAGAATATGGCTACACCTTC.

This clone was recorded a few times. The chain recombines TRBV7-3 with TRBJ2-1, with 7 bases fitting TRBD2. Trimming at V came to 5 bases and at J to 2 bases, leaving 6 bases not matched to a gene. The CDR3 is 15 amino acids. CDR1 SGHTA and CDR2 FQGTGA come from the germline V gene. Here the CDR3 DNA reads TGTGCCAGCAGCACTAGACTAGCTACCTACAATGAGCAGTTCTTC. It codes for CASSTRLATYNEQFF. Full variable domain (rest looked up from reference TRBV7-3 and TRBJ2-1): GAGVSQTPSNKVTEKGKYVELRCDPISGHTALYWYRQSLGQGPEFLIYFQGTGAADDSGLPNDRFFAVRPEGSVSTLKIQRTERGDSAVYLCASSTRLATYNEQFFGPGTRLTVL.

V is TRBV30 and J is TRBJ1-1; 11 nucleotides match TRBD1. Germline V gene lookup returns CDR1 GTSNPN and CDR2 SVGIG (reference sequence). Trimming cost V 3 bases and J 5 bases; bases outside gene matches: 2. The CDR3 consists of 13 residues. This CDR3 is CAWRGTGGTEAFF. For the CDR3, the DNA is TGTGCCTGGAGGGGGACAGGGGGGACTGAAGCTTTCTTT.

The chain is built from TRBV2 and TRBJ1-5; D uncertain. Germline V gene data show CDR1 as SNHLY and CDR2 as FYNNEI. V was shortened by 11 bases and J by 1 base, with 12 bases between the two germline ends. This CDR3 region has 13 residues. Here the CDR3 DNA reads TGTGCCCTCGGACGTGTCAGCAATCAGCCCCAGCATTTT. This translates into CALGRVSNQPQHF.

The chain has TRBV6-5 and TRBJ1-1; D unclear. V was clipped by 6 bases and J by 7 bases, with 15 bases between them. The CDR3 contains 13 residues. The germline gives CDR1 MNHEY, CDR2 SVGAGI. The CDR3 nucleotides are TGTGCCAGCAGCCCGATGGGGTTGGGTGAAGCTTTCTTT. It encodes CASSPMGLGEAFF.

The chain carries TRBV6-5 and TRBJ1-5; maybe TRBD1 (5 bases). The CDR3 sequence is 14 residues long. CDR1 is MNHEY and CDR2 is SVGAGI in the germline V gene. Trimming took off 5 bases at V and 1 base at J, with 9 bases between the two ends. CDR3 sequence reads: CASSRQRSNQPQHF. In DNA, the CDR3 is TGTGCCAGCAGTCGACAGCGAAGCAATCAGCCCCAGCATTTT.